A selection of T cell receptor beta chains follows, all from one sample in a study of blood T cell repertoires in COVID-19. Generated by immunoSEQ multiplex PCR, the TCRdb table keeps only in-frame clones and is missing some. The sample has about 210,000 clones; roughly 86% are singletons. Input material: peripheral blood. The receptors stem from a man aged 18 to 35 with active or convalescent COVID-19. Each CDR3 is given with its conserved first and last residue. D genes are given only for firm matches. The size of a clone is reported for some rows only, either as once, few or many, or as a class for expanded clones.

clone_size j_call d_call v_call cdr3_nt cdr3_aa
. TRBJ1-2 . TRBV4-3 TGCGCCAGCAGCCAAGCGGGGGGCGCGTATGGCTACACCTTC CASSQAGGAYGYTF
. TRBJ1-6 . TRBV12-5 TGTGCTAGTGGTTCGGGGGGCAGCTCCTATAATTCACCCCTCCACTTT CASGSGGSSYNSPLHF
. TRBJ2-2 . TRBV7-9 TGTGCCAGCAGCCAGGGGTCGGGGATCACCGGGGAGCTGTTTTTT CASSQGSGITGELFF
once TRBJ2-5 . TRBV20-1 TGCAGTGCCCCAACCAGAGAGACCCAGTACTTC CSAPTRETQYF
once TRBJ1-6 TRBD1 TRBV2 TGTGCCAGCAGGAGACAGGGTGTGGGTTCACCCCTCCACTTT CASRRQGVGSPLHF
. TRBJ1-6 . TRBV2 TGTGCCAGCAATTCCTTCACATATAATTCACCCCTCCACTTT CASNSFTYNSPLHF
. TRBJ2-1 . TRBV28 TGTGCCAGCACTTTAAAAAGCGGAGTCTCCTACAATGAGCAGTTCTTC CASTLKSGVSYNEQFF
. TRBJ2-7 . TRBV6-5 TGTGCCAGCAGTTACTCGTCGGCGGTGGCCTACGAGCAGTACTTC CASSYSSAVAYEQYF
. TRBJ1-5 TRBD1 TRBV2 TGTGCCAGCAGCCCCCAGGGACAGCCCAATCAGCCCCAGCATTTT CASSPQGQPNQPQHF
. TRBJ1-1 TRBD1 TRBV7-3 TGTGCCAGCAGCTACGGACAGGGTCGAGCTTTCTTT CASSYGQGRAFF
. TRBJ2-7 TRBD1 TRBV19 TGTGCCAGTATGGGAACAGGGGCATCCTACGAGCAGTACTTC CASMGTGASYEQYF
. TRBJ1-5 . TRBV6-5 TGTGCCAGCAGTAGGGACTATTATCAGCCCCAGCATTTT CASSRDYYQPQHF
. TRBJ2-1 . TRBV27 TGTGCCAGCAGTTCCTGGCAGGGGCTCTACAATGAGCAGTTCTTC CASSSWQGLYNEQFF
. TRBJ2-2 . TRBV5-4 TGTGCCAGCAGCTTGACAGTTTCCGGGGAGCTGTTTTTT CASSLTVSGELFF
. TRBJ2-1 TRBD2 TRBV9 TGTGCCAGCAGCAGAGAGGCGGGAGTGGCCTACAATGAGCAGTTCTTC CASSREAGVAYNEQFF
. TRBJ1-6 . TRBV6-5 TGTGCCAGCAGTTACTCGGGGGCCCGAGGCAATTCACCCCTCCACTTT CASSYSGARGNSPLHF
. TRBJ2-2 TRBD2 TRBV3-1/TRBV3-2 TGTGCCAGCAGCCAAGGAGGACTAGCGGGGGGCCGATTGACCGGGGAGCTGTTTTTT CASSQGGLAGGRLTGELFF
few TRBJ2-7 . TRBV19 TGTGCCAGTAGTTCGGGACACGGGGACGAGCAGTACTTC CASSSGHGDEQYF
. TRBJ2-7 . TRBV30 TGTGCCTGGAGTGTTCTGACAGCGGGCGAGCAGTACTTC CAWSVLTAGEQYF
. TRBJ2-3 TRBD2 TRBV7-3 TGTGCCAGCAGCAGGACTAGCGGGGGAGACACAGATACGCAGTATTTT CASSRTSGGDTDTQYF
once TRBJ1-4 TRBD1 TRBV19 TGTGCCAGTAGTCTACAACAGGGGGCCGGTGAAAAACTGTTTTTT CASSLQQGAGEKLFF
. TRBJ1-1 . TRBV5-4 TGTGCCAGCAGCTTGAGGAGACAGTCGTTGAACACTGAAGCTTTCTTT CASSLRRQSLNTEAFF
. TRBJ2-5 TRBD1 TRBV6-5 TGTGCCAGCAGCCTCGTACAGGGGTCAAGGGAGACCCAGTACTTC CASSLVQGSRETQYF
. TRBJ1-1 TRBD1 TRBV5-1 TGCGCCAGCAGCTTGGGCGGACAGGGAGAAGCTTTCTTT CASSLGGQGEAFF
. TRBJ1-6 . TRBV6-5 TGTGCCAGCAATCTAGACCCCACCGGAGGTTCACCCCTCCACTTT CASNLDPTGGSPLHF
. TRBJ2-5 TRBD2 TRBV6-5 TGTGCCAGCAGTAAGGGACTAGAAATAGAGACCCAGTACTTC CASSKGLEIETQYF
. TRBJ1-5 TRBD1 TRBV24-1 TGTGCCACCAGGGAAGGGACAGCTGGTCGGCCCCAGCATTTT CATREGTAGRPQHF
. TRBJ2-7 TRBD2 TRBV29-1 TGCAGCGTTGAAGAGCGAGCGGGGGGGGACGAGCAGTACTTC CSVEERAGGDEQYF
. TRBJ1-1 . TRBV5-5 TGTGCCAGCAGTTCACAGGTAAACACTGAAGCTTTCTTT CASSSQVNTEAFF
. TRBJ1-1 TRBD1 TRBV7-9 TGTGCCAGCGCCCCCTACTATGGAGGGGGCACGGGAATGAACACTGAAGCTTTCTTT CASAPYYGGGTGMNTEAFF
. TRBJ2-7 . TRBV3-1/TRBV3-2 TGTGCCAGCAGCCAAGAAGGGACATCCAATTATCTCTACGAGCAGTACTTC CASSQEGTSNYLYEQYF
. TRBJ1-2 . TRBV14 TGTGCCAGCAGCCTTAGTTGGTATGACAGCAACTATGGCTACACCTTC CASSLSWYDSNYGYTF
. TRBJ2-1 . TRBV18 TGTGCCAGCACCTCTTCCGGGACACAGCATGAGCAGTTCTTC CASTSSGTQHEQFF
once TRBJ2-7 TRBD1 TRBV29-1 TGCAGCGTTGGGACAGGGAACGAGCAGTACTTC CSVGTGNEQYF
. TRBJ2-2 . TRBV9 TGTGCCAGCAGCGGTCGGGGGGCCGCAAACACCGGGGAGCTGTTTTTT CASSGRGAANTGELFF
. TRBJ2-3 . TRBV6-1 TGTGCCAGCAGTGAGTCGACAGGACTCACAGATACGCAGTATTTT CASSESTGLTDTQYF
. TRBJ1-1 . TRBV11-2 TGTGCCAGCTGCCAGGTAGTGGGTTTTGAAGCTTTCTTT CASCQVVGFEAFF
once TRBJ2-7 . TRBV4-2 TGTGCCAGCAGCCAAGATTCCCGACAGTCCTACGAGCAGTACTTC CASSQDSRQSYEQYF
. TRBJ2-7 . TRBV7-9 TGTGCCAGCAGCCTCGAGGGGGTAGCCTACGAGCAGTACTTC CASSLEGVAYEQYF
. TRBJ1-4 . TRBV19 TGTGCCAGTAGTATAGATTGGGGGGATAATGAAAAACTGTTTTTT CASSIDWGDNEKLFF